These 27 T cell receptor beta chains came from one sample sequenced in a study of glioma-infiltrating T cells after dendritic cell vaccination. Indicated time point: after dendritic cell vaccination, including at tumor progression/relapse. Profiled with immunoSEQ multiplex PCR; TCRdb holds only in-frame clones, not every one. The data show about 65,000 clones, with around nine tenths seen just once and roughly 10% held by the top ten. Material: blood, obtained after dendritic cell vaccination. The receptors shown here come from a human donor with glioblastoma.

This sequence joins TRBV29-1 and TRBJ1-4, with 8 bases fitting TRBD1. The CDR3 covers 14 residues. Looked up from germline, CDR1 is SQVTM and CDR2 is ANQGSEA. Trimming removed 4 bases from V and 7 bases from J; junction bases left unmatched: 8. In DNA, the CDR3 is TGCAGCGTTGTGCTGCAGGGGGCCTTTGAAAAACTGTTTTTT. Its protein product is CSVVLQGAFEKLFF.

The chain recombines TRBV9 with TRBJ1-1, with D perhaps TRBD1 (6 bases). Germline lookup yields CDR1 SGDLS and CDR2 YYNGEE. Trimming shortened V by 0 bases and J by 4 bases, and 13 bases separated the two germline ends. The CDR3 extends over 15 amino acids. CDR3 residues: CASSVAEGGFTEAFF. In DNA form, the CDR3 reads TGTGCCAGCAGCGTAGCGGAGGGGGGGTTCACTGAAGCTTTCTTT.

The sample holds a few counts of this clone. The V call is TRBV6-6, the J call TRBJ2-7; no definite D call. The ends were cut back, 5 bases at V and 1 base at J, with 3 bases in the middle. The CDR3 is 11 residues long. Germline V CDR1 and CDR2: MNHNY, SVGAGI (reference sequence). CDR3 DNA: TGTGCCAGCAGTGTATCCTACGAGCAGTACTTC. It yields the protein CASSVSYEQYF.

The chain couples TRBV12-5 to TRBJ1-1; D is unclear. V dropped 6 bases and J dropped 5 bases, with 16 bases sitting between them. The CDR3 runs to 14 residues. The germline V gene has CDR1 LGHNT and CDR2 FRNRAP. CDR3 in amino acids: CASGEPPVGTEAFF. CDR3 sequence (DNA): TGTGCTAGTGGGGAGCCCCCAGTCGGGACTGAAGCTTTCTTT.

The chain couples TRBV5-8 to TRBJ1-1, with a tentative D call TRBD1 (6 bases). The length of the CDR3 is 15 residues. Germline-derived CDR1 and CDR2 are SGHTS and YDEGEE. V gave up 4 bases and J gave up 1 base, with 14 bases separating them. CDR3 in DNA: TGTGCCAGCAGCCTGCGAGGGGGAAAGAACACTGAAGCTTTCTTT. This translates into CASSLRGGKNTEAFF.

This clone was counted only a few times. The chain couples TRBV10-1 to TRBJ2-7, with 11 nucleotides matching TRBD1. The V gene's germline CDR1 is WNHNN and CDR2 SYGVQD (reference sequence). After removal of 6 bases from V and 4 bases from J, the junction contained 5 bases not matched to a gene. CDR3 length: 14 residues. This CDR3 is CASSPGDRGYEQYF. The CDR3 nucleotides are TGCGCCAGCAGCCCGGGGGACAGGGGGTACGAGCAGTACTTC.

The genes are TRBV25-1 and TRBJ2-5; D may be TRBD2 (7 bases). Per the germline V gene, CDR1 is MGHDK and CDR2 is SYGVNS. There are 12 residues in the CDR3. The V end lost 6 bases, the J end lost 5 bases, and 10 bases lay between the germline ends. CDR3 loop: CASSEGGETQYF. The CDR3 DNA reads TGTGCCAGCAGCGAGGGGGGGGAGACCCAGTACTTC.

The rearrangement links TRBV6-5 to TRBJ2-7; TRBD2 matches 10 bases. This CDR3 contains 15 residues. In germline, CDR1 is MNHEY, CDR2 SVGAGI. Losses at the gene ends were 6 bases for V and 3 bases for J; bases not matched to a gene: 8. The CDR3 DNA sequence: TGTGCCAGCAGACAAGTTAGCGGGGGGAGCTACGAGCAGTACTTC. As protein: CASRQVSGGSYEQYF.

This clone was recorded a few times. CDR3 sequence (DNA): TGTGCCAGCAGCCCTAGAAGACAGCAAGCAAACACTGAAGCTTTCTTT. Its translation: CASSPRRQQANTEAFF. This chain uses TRBV14 with TRBJ1-1; a possible D gene is TRBD1 (5 bases). CDR3 length: 16 amino acids. The germline V gene encodes CDR1 SGHDN and CDR2 FVKESK. With 4 bases removed from V and 2 bases from J, the gap between germline ends came to 17 bases.

The gene calls are TRBV19 and TRBJ2-2; 9 bases align to TRBD2. Trimming cost V 9 bases and J 7 bases; bases outside gene matches: 15. Per germline, CDR1 LNHDA and CDR2 SQIVND (reference sequence). This CDR3 has 16 residues. CDR3 region: CASTEAGGRVNGELFF. The DNA of the CDR3 is TGTGCCAGCACCGAGGCGGGGGGGCGAGTCAACGGGGAGCTGTTTTTT.

V is TRBV2 and J is TRBJ1-5, with 8 bases matching TRBD1. The V gene end was trimmed by 4 bases and the J gene end by 4 bases; junction bases not matched to a gene: 3. Germline CDR1 reads SNHLY; CDR2 reads FYNNEI. The CDR3 loop spans 14 amino acids. CDR3 loop: CASSGDRQNQPQHF. The CDR3 DNA reads TGTGCCAGCAGTGGGGACAGGCAAAATCAGCCCCAGCATTTT.

This sequence joins TRBV29-1 and TRBJ1-2; 8 bases line up with TRBD1. The germline gives CDR1 SQVTM, CDR2 ANQGSEA. The CDR3 is made up of 15 amino acids. V shed 6 bases, J shed 2 bases, and the junction held 11 bases outside the gene matches. The CDR3 bases are TGCAGCGTCGAATTAACTGGACAGGGAAACTATGGCTACACCTTC. It yields the protein CSVELTGQGNYGYTF.

This clone was seen only once. This chain links TRBV7-9 with TRBJ2-5; D remains ambiguous. V shed 5 bases and J shed 5 bases, with 6 bases lying between them. The CDR3 runs to 11 residues. Germline assignment: CDR1 SEHNR and CDR2 FQNEAQ (reference sequence). CDR3: CASSRVETQYF. For the CDR3, the DNA is TGTGCCAGCAGCCGCGTGGAGACCCAGTACTTC. The whole variable domain, remainder taken from reference TRBV7-9 and TRBJ2-5, is DTGVSQNPRHKITKRGQNVTFRCDPISEHNRLYWYRQTLGQGPEFLTYFQNEAQLEKSRLLSDRFSAERPKGSFSTLEIQRTEQGDSAMYLCASSRVETQYFGPGTRLLVL.

V usage is TRBV29-1 and J usage is TRBJ1-2; D is possibly TRBD1 (6 bases). The ends were cut back, 3 bases at V and 7 bases at J, with 15 bases in the middle. The CDR3 totals 13 residues. Per the germline V gene, CDR1 is SQVTM and CDR2 is ANQGSEA. As DNA, the CDR3 is TGCAGCGTTGAGGGCCAGGGGAGCGGTGGCTACACCTTC. Amino acid sequence: CSVEGQGSGGYTF.

The chain couples TRBV6-4 to TRBJ1-1; D is ambiguous. CDR3 length equals 15 residues. Germline CDR1 and CDR2: MRHNA and SNTAGT. With 0 bases removed from V and 9 bases from J, the gap between germline ends came to 17 bases. The CDR3 loop is CASSDSGGGITKAFF. CDR3 coding DNA: TGTGCCAGCAGTGACTCGGGCGGCGGGATTACAAAAGCTTTCTTT.

This sequence joins TRBV7-2 and TRBJ1-1; possibly TRBD1 for D (5 bases). The CDR3 has 14 residues. Germline-derived CDR1 and CDR2 are SGHTA and FQGNSA. The V and J ends lost 1 base and 5 bases respectively, with 11 bases between them. In nucleotides, the CDR3 is TGTGCCAGCAGCTTAGAGGGGAGGATAACTGAAGCTTTCTTT. Its translation: CASSLEGRITEAFF.

The CDR3 spells CASSLSGSRTDTQYF. CDR3 bases: TGTGCCAGCAGCCTTAGCGGGAGTCGGACAGATACGCAGTATTTT. This rearrangement joins TRBV6-4 to TRBJ2-3; 9 bases fit TRBD2. Unmatched junction bases numbered 7, after V lost 6 bases and J lost 3 bases. There are 15 residues in the CDR3. Germline CDR1 reads MRHNA; CDR2 reads SNTAGT.

The chain couples TRBV5-5 to TRBJ1-3; tentatively, D is TRBD1 (6 bases). CDR3 length: 17 residues. The V end lost 0 bases, the J end lost 0 bases, and 13 bases lay between the germline ends. Germline V gene lookup returns CDR1 SGHKS and CDR2 YYEKEE (reference sequence). The CDR3 region is CASSLAPGVDSGNTIYF. Here the CDR3 DNA reads TGTGCCAGCAGCTTGGCCCCAGGGGTTGACTCTGGAAACACCATATATTTT.

This chain uses TRBV27 with TRBJ2-7, with D possibly being TRBD2 (7 bases). Germline-derived CDR1 and CDR2 are MNHEY and SMNVEV (reference sequence). This CDR3 comprises 15 residues. Trimming left V 6 bases short and J 5 bases short, with 20 bases between. CDR3 sequence: CASRPTGGGTNEQYF. DNA for the CDR3: TGTGCCAGCAGGCCGACGGGGGGCGGTACGAACGAGCAGTACTTC.

The chain couples TRBV7-8 to TRBJ1-4, with 7 positions matching TRBD1. J was trimmed by 14 bases and V by 1 base; bases with no gene match: 7. Germline V lookup: CDR1 SGHVS, CDR2 FQNEAQ. The CDR3 is 13 amino acids. CDR3 nucleotides: TGTGCCAGCAGCTTAGGACAGGGAAAAGGTCTGTTTTTT. This encodes CASSLGQGKGLFF.

The chain recombines TRBV9 with TRBJ2-5; 11 nucleotides match TRBD2. The CDR3 is 19 residues long. After removal of 3 bases from V and 4 bases from J, the junction contained 17 bases not matched to a gene. The germline CDR1 and CDR2 sequences are SGDLS and YYNGEE. In nucleotides, the CDR3 is TGTGCCAGCAGCGAGCCCCTAGATACTAGCGGGGGCTGGGGAGAGACCCAGTACTTC. Translated: CASSEPLDTSGGWGETQYF.

This clone was counted between two and nine times. At the DNA level, this CDR3 is encoded by other sequences in the same sample as well. V gene TRBV11-2 combines with J gene TRBJ2-7, with a weak D call TRBD1 (5 bases). The germline V gene has CDR1 SGHAT and CDR2 FQNNGV. Trimming shortened V by 5 bases and J by 3 bases, and 17 bases separated the two germline ends. This CDR3 region has 15 residues. The CDR3 reads CASSVNQGLGYEQYF. The CDR3 nucleotides are TGTGCCAGCAGCGTAAATCAGGGTCTTGGCTACGAGCAGTACTTC.

This clone is termed medium-sized. This sequence joins TRBV15 and TRBJ1-1; 7 positions match TRBD1. The length of the CDR3 is 16 residues. The V gene's germline CDR1 is LNHNV and CDR2 YYDKDF (reference sequence). The J segment lost 1 base and the V segment lost 0 bases, leaving 5 bases of the junction unmatched. In DNA, the CDR3 is TGTGCCACCAGCAGAGAAGGGGGGACAGCGAACACTGAAGCTTTCTTT. This codes for CATSREGGTANTEAFF.

The gene calls are TRBV27 and TRBJ2-7; tentative D call: TRBD2 (6 bases). V dropped 5 bases and J dropped 6 bases, with 23 bases sitting between them. Germline CDR1 and CDR2: MNHEY and SMNVEV (reference sequence). The CDR3 is 16 amino acids. CDR3 nucleotides: TGTGCCAGCAGTACAGCAACCGGGACTTGGGCGGTCGAGCAGTACTTC. It is translated as CASSTATGTWAVEQYF.

In its sample, this clone ranks as medium-sized. The rearrangement uses TRBV4-1 and TRBJ1-3; D not certain. Trimming removed 1 base at V and 0 bases at J, with 7 bases between. The germline gives CDR1 MGHRA, CDR2 YSYEKL. CDR3 size: 15 residues. CDR3 sequence reads: CASSQVAGSGNTIYF. CDR3 DNA sequence: TGCGCCAGCAGCCAAGTCGCAGGCTCTGGAAACACCATATATTTT.

This chain connects TRBV18 to TRBJ1-1; TRBD1 might be the D (5 bases). V lost 3 bases and J lost 3, with 8 bases in between. Looked up from germline, CDR1 is KGHSH and CDR2 is LQKENI. CDR3 length: 13 amino acids. Here the CDR3 DNA reads TGTGCCAGCTCACCGGGGGGGGACACTGAAGCTTTCTTT. It is translated as CASSPGGDTEAFF.

As for this clone: At one end, the junction sequence differs from germline, possibly due to a read error. The chain couples TRBV2 to TRBJ2-5; TRBD2 aligns across 9 bases. Germline CDR1 reads SNHLY; CDR2 reads FYNNEI. The CDR3 runs 14 residues. The CDR3 loop is CANSSGTSSETQYF. In DNA, the CDR3 is TGTGCCAACAGTAGTGGGACTAGCTCAGAGACCCAGTACTTC.